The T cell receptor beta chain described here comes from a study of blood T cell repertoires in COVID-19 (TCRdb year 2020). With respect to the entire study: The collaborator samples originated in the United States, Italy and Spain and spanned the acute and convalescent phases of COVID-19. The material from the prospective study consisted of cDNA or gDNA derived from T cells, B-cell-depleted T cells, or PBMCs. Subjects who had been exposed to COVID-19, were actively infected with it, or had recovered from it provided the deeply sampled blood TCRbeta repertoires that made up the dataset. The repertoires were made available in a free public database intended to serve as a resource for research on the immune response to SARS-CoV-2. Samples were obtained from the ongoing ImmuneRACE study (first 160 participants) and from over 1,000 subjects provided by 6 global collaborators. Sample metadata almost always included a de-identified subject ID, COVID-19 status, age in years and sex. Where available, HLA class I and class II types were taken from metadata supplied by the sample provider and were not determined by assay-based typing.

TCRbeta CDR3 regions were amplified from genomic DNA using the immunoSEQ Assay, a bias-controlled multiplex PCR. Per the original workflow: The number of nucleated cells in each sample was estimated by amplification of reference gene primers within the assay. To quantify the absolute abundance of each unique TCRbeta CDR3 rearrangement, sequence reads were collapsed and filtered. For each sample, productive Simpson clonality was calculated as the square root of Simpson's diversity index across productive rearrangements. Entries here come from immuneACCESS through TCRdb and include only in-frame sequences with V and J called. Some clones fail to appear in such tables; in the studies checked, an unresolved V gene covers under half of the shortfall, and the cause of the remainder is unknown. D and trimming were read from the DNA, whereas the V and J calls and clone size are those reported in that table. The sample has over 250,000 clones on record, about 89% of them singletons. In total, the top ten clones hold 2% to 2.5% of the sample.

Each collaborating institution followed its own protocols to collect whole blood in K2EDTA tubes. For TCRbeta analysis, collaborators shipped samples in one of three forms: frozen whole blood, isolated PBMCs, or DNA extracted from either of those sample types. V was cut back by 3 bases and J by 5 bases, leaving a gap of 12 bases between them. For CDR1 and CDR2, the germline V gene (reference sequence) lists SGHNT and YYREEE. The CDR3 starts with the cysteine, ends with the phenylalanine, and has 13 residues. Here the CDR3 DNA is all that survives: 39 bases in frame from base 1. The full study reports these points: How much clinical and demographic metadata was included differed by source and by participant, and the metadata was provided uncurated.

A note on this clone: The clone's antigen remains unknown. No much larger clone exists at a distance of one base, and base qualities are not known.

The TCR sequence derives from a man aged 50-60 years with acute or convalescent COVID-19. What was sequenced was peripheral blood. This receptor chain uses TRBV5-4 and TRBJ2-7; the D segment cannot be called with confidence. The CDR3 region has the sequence CASSSRRIDEQYF. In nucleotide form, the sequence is TGTGCCAGCAGCTCCCGCAGGATCGACGAGCAGTACTTC.